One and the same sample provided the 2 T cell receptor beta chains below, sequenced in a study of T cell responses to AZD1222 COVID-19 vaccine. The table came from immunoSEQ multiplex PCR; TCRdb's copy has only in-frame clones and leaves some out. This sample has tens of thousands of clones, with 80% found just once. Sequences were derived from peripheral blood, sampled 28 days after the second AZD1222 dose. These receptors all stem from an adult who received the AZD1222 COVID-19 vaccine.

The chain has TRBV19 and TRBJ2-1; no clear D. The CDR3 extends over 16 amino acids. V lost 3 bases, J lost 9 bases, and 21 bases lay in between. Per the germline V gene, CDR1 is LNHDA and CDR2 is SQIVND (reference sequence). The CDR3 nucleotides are TGTGCCAGTAGTATCCTTCGCGACCCCCCCAGAGGTGAGCAGTTCTTC. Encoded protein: CASSILRDPPRGEQFF.

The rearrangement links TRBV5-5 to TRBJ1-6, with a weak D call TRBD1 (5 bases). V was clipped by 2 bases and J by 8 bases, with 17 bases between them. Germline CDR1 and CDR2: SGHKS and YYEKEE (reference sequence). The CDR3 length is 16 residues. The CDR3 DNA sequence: TGTGCCAGCAGCTTCGGACTCCTCGGGGGATATTCACCCCTCCACTTT. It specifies CASSFGLLGGYSPLHF.